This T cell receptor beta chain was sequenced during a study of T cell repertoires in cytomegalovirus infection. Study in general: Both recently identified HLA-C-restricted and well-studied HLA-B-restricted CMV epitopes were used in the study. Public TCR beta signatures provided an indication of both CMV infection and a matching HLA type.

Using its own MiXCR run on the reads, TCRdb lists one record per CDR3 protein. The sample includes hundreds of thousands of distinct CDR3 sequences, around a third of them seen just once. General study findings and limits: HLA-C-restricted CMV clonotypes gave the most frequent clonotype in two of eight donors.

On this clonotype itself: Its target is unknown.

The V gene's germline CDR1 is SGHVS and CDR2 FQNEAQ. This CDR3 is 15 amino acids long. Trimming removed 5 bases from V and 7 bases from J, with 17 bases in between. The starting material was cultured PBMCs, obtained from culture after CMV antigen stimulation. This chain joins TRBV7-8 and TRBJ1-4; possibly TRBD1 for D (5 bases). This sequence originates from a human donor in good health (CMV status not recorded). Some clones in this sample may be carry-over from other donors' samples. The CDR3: CASSPAGSWGEKLFF. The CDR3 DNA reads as TGTGCCAGCAGCCCCGCAGGGTCTTGGGGTGAAAAACTGTTTTTT. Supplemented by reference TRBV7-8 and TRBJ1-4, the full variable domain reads GAGVSQSPRYKVAKRGQDVALRCDPISGHVSLFWYQQALGQGPEFLTYFQNEAQLDKSGLPSDRFFAERPEGSVSTLKIQRTQQEDSAVYLCASSPAGSWGEKLFFGSGTQLSVL.